This T cell receptor (beta chain) emerged from a study of vaccination effects on CD4 cells after COVID-19. In the case of this clone: Its antigen is as yet unknown.

Using immunoSEQ multiplex PCR, the repertoire was profiled, and TCRdb retains in-frame clones only, with some absent. The table includes fewer than 90,000 clones, 77% detected once. CDR1 is SGDLS, CDR2 YYNGEE, per germline. There are 14 residues in the CDR3. V was clipped by 0 bases and J by 5 bases, with 11 bases between them. In the ViraFEST assay, antigen-specific CD4+ clonotypes were identified by expansion after peptide-pool stimulation. At the end of about 10 days of culture, CD4+ T cells were isolated. Everyone in the study got two shots of either the BNT162b2 or mRNA-1273 vaccine. Half the medium was swapped for IL-2 medium on days 3 and 7.

The source is a human donor who received a COVID-19 vaccine. The V call is TRBV9, the J call TRBJ2-5; D may be TRBD1 (6 bases). The sequenced sample was CD4+ T cells from PBMCs cultured with HCoV-OC43 spike peptides, obtained after COVID-19 vaccination. Subset meaning: HCoV-OC43 spike overlapping peptide pool stimulation. CDR3 amino acids: CASSVGSGEETQYF. The DNA of the CDR3 is TGTGCCAGCAGCGTAGGATCAGGGGAGGAGACCCAGTACTTC.